A selection of T cell receptor beta chains follows, all from one sample in a study of shared clonotypes between healthy human individuals. The protocol was immunoSEQ multiplex PCR, while the TCRdb copy is restricted to in-frame clones and leaves out a portion. Among about a million clones listed, 70% to 80% were seen once. The specimen sequenced was memory CD4+ T cells from PBMCs. The receptor set was obtained from a man between 18 and 35 years old in good health. Some clones in this sample may be carry-over from other donors' samples. Each CDR3 is given with its conserved first and last residue.

V gene | CDR3 protein
TRBV5-4 | CASSLGGQRETQYF
TRBV28 | CASSAAGAINEKLFF
TRBV6-5 | CASSDRRGNTEAFF
TRBV28 | CASSQDRVRGYTF
TRBV29-1 | CSAVGEGTGLYEQYF
TRBV6-5 | CASSKQGSTEAFF
TRBV5-1 | CASSLRQDTYEQYF
TRBV4-1 | CASSQTYEKLFF
TRBV7-6 | CASSLTTGEQYF
TRBV27 | CASSSGTGAWESNQPQHF
TRBV5-8 | CASSSQGREGEKLFF
TRBV7-3 | CASSSREGTGELFF
TRBV11-2 | CATTRGRWTSGGYNEQFF
TRBV5-6 | CASSLDRGEMVPFEQFF
TRBV27 | CASSLQGLTYNEQFF
TRBV28 | CASSTVGTINEQFF
TRBV4-2 | CASSQEPSKALHGYTF
TRBV6-1 | CASSQGASSHRIDTQYF
TRBV28 | CASSFTNRGYEQYF
TRBV18 | CASSPTRGLVNIQYF
TRBV7-8 | CASSLGAWGNQETQYF